The rows below give T cell receptor beta chains drawn from one sample of a study of shared clonotypes between healthy human individuals. Profiling relied on immunoSEQ multiplex PCR, and the TCRdb table lists in-frame clones only, not all of them. This sample has around 650,000 clones, with roughly 96% found just once. The sample was naive CD8+ T cells sorted from blood. The receptors come from a woman between 25 and 40 years old in good health. The conserved cysteine and the conserved F or W are not part of the CDR3 here. A D gene is named only where the DNA matches it firmly.

TRBD2 TRBV27 AAGTSGYNEQF
TRBD2 TRBV6-1 ASSAGGGNHEQY
. TRBV7-9 ASTQIKGGTEAF
. TRBV11-3 ASSPGHSYEQY
TRBD2 TRBV27 ASSSGTSGRIEQY
. TRBV13 ASSLGGANEQF
TRBD1 TRBV7-3 ASSLWGQGNPNEQF
. TRBV15 ATSKRGRRTGELF
. TRBV29-1 SVEVARELF
TRBD1 TRBV6-5 ASRAGTGAYEQY
TRBD1 TRBV5-4 ASSLGGQTSTDTQY
. TRBV5-1 ASSLEGTLNTEAF
. TRBV29-1 SGEGLTSYNEQF
. TRBV6-5 ASSYRTESGANVLT
TRBD2 TRBV27 ASSFGTSRADTQY
. TRBV2 ASRGFQDVSYEQY
TRBD2 TRBV5-4 ASSLRTSGRNEQF
. TRBV28 ASSLYPRGDTEAF
TRBD2 TRBV9 ASSVGASGRVDTQY
. TRBV4-1 ASSEQQGGPYGYT
TRBD1 TRBV30 AWSEVWTGTDLVF
. TRBV13 ASSLGLVDEQF
TRBD2 TRBV7-6 ASSLAVEAGEAVNEQF
. TRBV5-6 ASSISWTVNEKLF
. TRBV13 ASSLGSGWTEAF
. TRBV4-1 ASSQETGSNYGYT
. TRBV14 ASSQAVDMDSGNTIY
. TRBV6-1 ASSAPRGGPETQY
. TRBV9 ASSVGTWNRRDTQY